A selection of T cell receptor beta chains follows, all from one sample in a study of blood T cell repertoires in COVID-19. This table comes from immunoSEQ multiplex PCR, and its TCRdb copy is limited to in-frame clones, with some not included. The sample has about 140,000 clones, about 88% seen once. The sample was peripheral blood. These receptors were taken from a human donor in a cohort sampled during active COVID-19. Each CDR3 is given with its conserved first and last residue. The order of the fields is V gene, CDR3 length, clone size, J gene, CDR3 protein. Some rows have no size entry. The others give once, few or many, or a class for an expanded clone.

>TRBV4-1|18|NA|TRBJ1-5
CASSQEAFHRGSNQPQHF
>TRBV25-1|14|NA|TRBJ1-5
CAKSEQGHNQPQHF
>TRBV12-3/TRBV12-4|13|NA|TRBJ1-6
CASSPIGDSPLHF
>TRBV28|14|NA|TRBJ1-2
CASRTAGGDYGYTF
>TRBV7-9|15|NA|TRBJ1-2
CASSHNRDRKYGYTF
>TRBV5-4|13|NA|TRBJ2-7
CASSGRLEPEQYF
>TRBV27|15|NA|TRBJ2-3
CASSPLGGGTDTQYF
>TRBV7-9|13|NA|TRBJ1-2
CASSVRTAYGYTF
>TRBV6-2/TRBV6-3|15|NA|TRBJ2-2
CASNYDRSWVGELFF
>TRBV11-2|15|NA|TRBJ2-1
CASSLDFQGRREQFF
>TRBV7-3|15|NA|TRBJ2-1
CASSFLAVGSHEQFF
>TRBV3-1/TRBV3-2|16|once|TRBJ2-7
CASSQLGTGGAAEQYF
>TRBV24-1|16|NA|TRBJ2-1
CATAGGGVGSYNEQFF
>TRBV21-1|16|NA|TRBJ1-5
CASSYPGTGEGQPQHF
>TRBV3-1/TRBV3-2|15|NA|TRBJ2-7
CASSQDSENPYEQYF
>TRBV30|15|NA|TRBJ1-2
CAWTPAGYHGYGYTF
>TRBV5-1|14|few|TRBJ1-2
CASSLGGGDYGYTF
>TRBV28|15|NA|TRBJ2-6
CASSSTSSGANVLTF
>TRBV18|14|NA|TRBJ1-1
CASSYTGSNTEAFF
>TRBV15|17|NA|TRBJ1-4
CATSRDGRQARNEKLFF
>TRBV4-2|18|NA|TRBJ2-3
CASSPKGRAGESTDTQYF
>TRBV6-6|19|NA|TRBJ2-3
CASSSPREGGRTVVDTQYF
>TRBV11-2|15|NA|TRBJ1-5
CASSLGQGGNQPQHF
>TRBV5-1|13|many|TRBJ1-2
CASSRRQDGGYTF
>TRBV9|14|NA|TRBJ2-3
CASSVEASGDTQYF
>TRBV6-1|15|NA|TRBJ2-3
CASSDKRGHTDTQYF
>TRBV29-1|14|few|TRBJ1-5
CSARQAGDNQPQHF
>TRBV3-1/TRBV3-2|16|NA|TRBJ2-3
CASSGGLAHRTDTQYF
>TRBV18|14|NA|TRBJ2-1
CASSSGTAGDEQFF
>TRBV6-6|13|NA|TRBJ1-6
CASSTPGRSPLHF
>TRBV15|14|once|TRBJ2-5
CATSINRGSETQYF
>TRBV3-1/TRBV3-2|14|NA|TRBJ1-2
CASSQGQGIYGYTF
>TRBV18|18|NA|TRBJ2-2
CASSPILPGAGPSGELFF
>TRBV10-3|14|NA|TRBJ2-7
CAISVRGWSPEQYF
>TRBV19|14|once|TRBJ2-5
CASSSQGVGETQYF
>TRBV29-1|14|NA|TRBJ2-7
CSAGLGTGTSEQYF
>TRBV7-3|16|NA|TRBJ2-2
CASSLIATPNTGELFF
>TRBV27|14|NA|TRBJ2-2
CASSFHPGTGELFF
>TRBV7-8|12|NA|TRBJ2-7
CASSFPAGGKYF
>TRBV28|12|NA|TRBJ2-7
CASSPRTAEQYF
>TRBV4-1|15|NA|TRBJ2-3
CASSQAGTRGDTQYF
>TRBV18|15|once|TRBJ2-7
CASSLAGGSSYEQYF
>TRBV2|14|NA|TRBJ2-7
CASISTSRGYEQYF
>TRBV5-1|19|once|TRBJ2-1
CASSLVAGGPGYSYNEQFF
>TRBV5-8|15|once|TRBJ2-7
CASSYRATGLYEQYF
>TRBV2|14|NA|TRBJ2-5
CASSVRQGLETQYF
>TRBV10-3|14|NA|TRBJ2-7
CATTSQSGEWGQYF
>TRBV5-1|15|NA|TRBJ1-3
CASSLAPGAGNTIYF
>TRBV28|15|NA|TRBJ2-5
CASSHGTGGEETQYF
>TRBV30|13|NA|TRBJ2-1
CAWSVLRNNEQFF
>TRBV27|17|NA|TRBJ2-2
CASSLSPSGGDTGELFF
>TRBV28|16|once|TRBJ2-7
CASRGGGARGLYEQYF
>TRBV28|15|NA|TRBJ2-1
CASSFSQRANNEQFF
>TRBV13|13|NA|TRBJ2-2
CASSLLSSGELFF
>TRBV6-1|16|NA|TRBJ2-6
CASSDPPGSGANVLTF